This T cell receptor beta chain was captured in a study of blood T cell repertoires in COVID-19. As for the study in general: T cells, B-cell-depleted T cells, or PBMCs supplied cDNA or gDNA.

Sequencing used immunoSEQ multiplex PCR; TCRdb keeps in-frame clones, though not all of them. The repertoire holds 75,000 to 80,000 clones, with about 90% as singletons. Germline V gene sequence: CDR1 MNHEY, CDR2 SMNVEV (reference sequence). V lost 3 bases and J 0 bases, leaving 12 bases between the germline ends. The CDR3 covers 16 residues. The sequenced sample was peripheral blood. The receptor was isolated from a human donor in a cohort sampled during active COVID-19. The chain combines TRBV27 with TRBJ2-1, with D tentatively TRBD2 (6 bases). The CDR3 nucleotides read TGTGCCAGCAGTTTTGGCGGGGACCCCTCCTACAATGAGCAGTTCTTC. It codes for CASSFGGDPSYNEQFF.